These 17 T cell receptor beta chains were all obtained from the same sample, sequenced in a study of T cell changes during pregnancy in multiple sclerosis. Sequenced by immunoSEQ multiplex PCR; TCRdb stores in-frame clones only, minus some. This table has tens of thousands of clones, about 91% appearing once. The input for sequencing was peripheral blood, taken after pregnancy. The source of these receptors is a female donor with multiple sclerosis, enrolled in a pregnancy study.

V is TRBV9 and J is TRBJ1-2; D may be TRBD1 (6 bases). CDR1 and CDR2 (germline): SGDLS, YYNGEE. The CDR3 is 16 residues long. Deletions cut 4 bases from V and 4 bases from J, with 20 bases between. This CDR3 reads CASSQSRDINLYGYTF. CDR3 in DNA: TGTGCCAGCAGCCAGAGTCGGGACATCAACCTCTATGGCTACACCTTC.

The genes are TRBV5-6 and TRBJ1-4, with 7 bases that match TRBD1. Germline CDR1 reads SGHDT; CDR2 reads YYEEEE. Unmatched junction bases numbered 6, after V lost 0 bases and J lost 7 bases. The length of the CDR3 is 15 residues. The CDR3 spells CASSLGQGEFEKLFF. In DNA form, the CDR3 reads TGTGCCAGCAGCTTGGGACAGGGAGAGTTTGAAAAACTGTTTTTT. Using reference TRBV5-6 and TRBJ1-4 for the parts outside the CDR3, the full variable domain is DAGVTQSPTHLIKTRGQQVTLRCSPKSGHDTVSWYQQALGQGPQFIFQYYEEEERQRGNFPDRFSGHQFPNYSSELNVNALLLGDSALYLCASSLGQGEFEKLFFGSGTQLSVL.

The chain carries TRBV2 and TRBJ1-3; weak D call: TRBD1 (6 bases). V was trimmed by 3 bases and J by 2 bases, leaving 14 bases between them. This CDR3 region has 16 residues. The germline V gene encodes CDR1 SNHLY and CDR2 FYNNEI. The CDR3 loop is CASSDGGRGTGNTIYF. The CDR3 DNA reads TGTGCCAGCAGTGATGGGGGCAGAGGGACTGGAAACACCATATATTTT.

The rearrangement links TRBV14 to TRBJ2-4; TRBD2 aligns across 7 bases. Germline V CDR1 and CDR2: SGHDN, FVKESK. The V gene end was trimmed by 1 base and the J gene end by 8 bases; junction bases not matched to a gene: 8. The CDR3 is 15 amino acids. The CDR3 DNA reads as TGTGCCAGCAGCCAAGCCGGGGCGGGAGCTTACATTCAGTACTTC. This translates into CASSQAGAGAYIQYF. Supplemented by reference TRBV14 and TRBJ2-4, the full variable domain reads EAGVTQFPSHSVIEKGQTVTLRCDPISGHDNLYWYRRVMGKEIKFLLHFVKESKQDESGMPNNRFLAERTGGTYSTLKVQPAELEDSGVYFCASSQAGAGAYIQYFGAGTRLSVL.

The gene calls are TRBV19 and TRBJ1-3, with D perhaps matching TRBD1 (6 bases). Germline values: CDR1 LNHDA, CDR2 SQIVND (reference sequence). The CDR3 sequence is 16 residues long. V was cut by 1 base and J by 4 bases, with 14 bases left in between. For the CDR3, the DNA is TGTGCCAGTAGTATAGGGAACAGGGTAGCCGGAAACACCATATATTTT. Translation: CASSIGNRVAGNTIYF.

The chain uses TRBV2 and TRBJ1-3, with D uncertain. This CDR3 spans 15 amino acids. Looked up from germline, CDR1 is SNHLY and CDR2 is FYNNEI. V dropped 3 bases and J dropped 0 bases, with 9 bases sitting between them. DNA of the CDR3: TGTGCCAGCAGTGATCAGGCCCCCTCTGGAAACACCATATATTTT. The encoded protein is CASSDQAPSGNTIYF.

The chain combines TRBV29-1 with TRBJ2-1, with a possible D match to TRBD2 (6 bases). Between the trimmed V and J ends, which lost 8 bases and 12 bases, there was a span of 17 bases. CDR1 SQVTM and CDR2 ANQGSEA come from the germline V gene. The CDR3 sequence is 11 residues long. The CDR3 DNA follows: TGCAGCACAAACACGGGGGAGGCGCAGTTCTTC. This gives the protein CSTNTGEAQFF.

V and J are TRBV18 and TRBJ1-4, with 8 positions matching TRBD1. Germline CDR1 reads KGHSH; CDR2 reads LQKENI. There are 14 residues in the CDR3. The V gene end was trimmed by 3 bases and the J gene end by 5 bases; junction bases not matched to a gene: 2. This chain's CDR3 is CASSPGQENEKLFF. Here the CDR3 DNA reads TGTGCCAGCTCACCGGGACAGGAGAATGAAAAACTGTTTTTT.

The chain's CDR3 is CAISDGGEAFF. CDR3 bases: TGTGCCATCAGTGACGGGGGTGAAGCTTTCTTT. This sequence joins TRBV10-3 and TRBJ1-1; tentative D call: TRBD1 (5 bases). The ends were cut back, 3 bases at V and 7 bases at J, with 6 bases in the middle. CDR3 length: 11 residues. Germline lookup yields CDR1 ENHRY and CDR2 SYGVKD.

The chain couples TRBV6-5 to TRBJ2-3; 12 nucleotides agree with TRBD2. This CDR3 has 15 amino acids. J lost 5 bases, V lost 5 bases, and 5 bases had no gene match. Looked up from germline, CDR1 is MNHEY and CDR2 is SVGAGI. In nucleotides, the CDR3 is TGTGCCAGCAGTACCGGACTAGCGGGAATAGATACGCAGTATTTT. Translating it yields CASSTGLAGIDTQYF.

V usage is TRBV7-2 and J usage is TRBJ2-1, with 8 bases that match TRBD1. Germline lookup yields CDR1 SGHTA and CDR2 FQGNSA. The junction had 2 bases not matched to a gene; V was cut back by 1 base and J by 3 bases. The CDR3 loop spans 15 amino acids. CDR3 loop: CASSLDGQGYNEQFF. The DNA for the CDR3 is TGTGCCAGCAGCTTAGACGGACAGGGCTACAATGAGCAGTTCTTC. Combining the CDR3 with reference TRBV7-2 and TRBJ2-1 gives the whole variable domain GAGVSQSPSNKVTEKGKDVELRCDPISGHTALYWYRQSLGQGLEFLIYFQGNSAPDKSGLPSDRFSAERTGGSVSTLTIQRTQQEDSAVYLCASSLDGQGYNEQFFGPGTRLTVL.

The chain uses TRBV14 and TRBJ2-7; tentatively, D is TRBD1 (5 bases). CDR1 and CDR2 (germline): SGHDN, FVKESK. The germline V and J ends were trimmed by 0 bases and 3 bases, with 6 bases remaining between them. CDR3 length equals 13 residues. The CDR3 here is CASSQDQGYEQYF. The CDR3 DNA follows: TGTGCCAGCAGCCAAGACCAGGGCTACGAGCAGTACTTC.

V gene TRBV30 combines with J gene TRBJ2-3; a weak D match, TRBD1 (6 bases). The V end was cut by 5 bases, the J end by 7 bases, with 16 bases between. The CDR3 is 13 residues long. Germline CDR1 is GTSNPN and CDR2 is SVGIG (reference sequence). In nucleotides, the CDR3 is TGTGCCTGGTGTTTGTTGGGGGCACATACGCAGTATTTT. This sequence encodes CAWCLLGAHTQYF. Using reference TRBV30 and TRBJ2-3 for the parts outside the CDR3, the full variable domain is SQTIHQWPATLVQPVGSPLSLECTVEGTSNPNLYWYRQAAGRGLQLLFYSVGIGQISSEVPQNLSASRPQDRQFILSSKKLLLSDSGFYLCAWCLLGAHTQYFGPGTRLTVL.

The chain has TRBV10-3 and TRBJ1-5; D remains ambiguous. The length of the CDR3 is 16 residues. With 3 bases removed from V and 0 bases from J, the gap between germline ends came to 12 bases. Germline V gene data show CDR1 as ENHRY and CDR2 as SYGVKD. The CDR3 spells CAISERGGNSNQPQHF. The CDR3 nucleotides are TGTGCCATCAGTGAACGGGGTGGGAATAGCAATCAGCCCCAGCATTTT.

The chain combines TRBV6-5 with TRBJ1-1; no firm D call. Germline V gene data show CDR1 as MNHEY and CDR2 as SVGAGI. The CDR3 is made up of 11 amino acids. Trimming left V 8 bases short and J 10 bases short, with 14 bases between. The DNA of the CDR3 is TGTGCCAGCGGCACCTCCGCAGGAGCTTTCTTT. Translated, it gives CASGTSAGAFF.

The CDR3 DNA follows: TGTGCCAGTAGTACGACAGGGGGTCCCACTGAAGCTTTCTTT. It is translated as CASSTTGGPTEAFF. V is TRBV19 and J is TRBJ1-1; TRBD1 aligns across 9 bases. The V segment lost 4 bases and the J segment 4 bases; nucleotides outside the gene matches: 4. From germline, CDR1 is LNHDA and CDR2 SQIVND (reference sequence). The CDR3 loop spans 14 amino acids.

The rearrangement links TRBV7-8 to TRBJ2-5; a possible D gene is TRBD2 (7 bases). V dropped 4 bases and J dropped 2 bases, with 11 bases sitting between them. CDR3 length equals 14 residues. Germline CDR1 reads SGHVS; CDR2 reads FQNEAQ. The CDR3 nucleotides are TGTGCCAGCAGCTCAAGCGGGACACAAGAGACCCAGTACTTC. This sequence encodes CASSSSGTQETQYF. Full variable domain (rest looked up from reference TRBV7-8 and TRBJ2-5): GAGVSQSPRYKVAKRGQDVALRCDPISGHVSLFWYQQALGQGPEFLTYFQNEAQLDKSGLPSDRFFAERPEGSVSTLKIQRTQQEDSAVYLCASSSSGTQETQYFGPGTRLLVL.